This T cell receptor beta chain derives from a study of cytomegalovirus exposure and HLA in healthy donors. The PCR ran on 60 Vbeta and 13 Jbeta primers. Profiling relied on immunoSEQ multiplex PCR, and the TCRdb table lists in-frame clones only, not all of them. The repertoire holds about 160,000 clones, with 65% to 85% as singletons. The sequencing input was PBMCs. The TCR sequence derives from a woman in her forties or fifties in good health and CMV-seropositive.

The chain's CDR3 is CASSDSKGLAFF. The DNA of the CDR3 is TGTGCCAGCAGTGACTCAAAGGGGCTAGCTTTCTTT. The chain couples TRBV6-4 to TRBJ1-1, with D perhaps matching TRBD1 (5 bases). In germline, CDR1 is MRHNA, CDR2 SNTAGT. The CDR3 is made up of 12 amino acids. V lost 0 bases and J 10 bases, leaving 9 bases between the germline ends.